A single sample is the source of the 22 T cell receptor beta chains below, sequenced in a study of blood T cell repertoires in COVID-19. Repertoires were generated with immunoSEQ multiplex PCR, while TCRdb's copy carries only in-frame clones and drops some. The sample carries approximately 300,000 clones, approximately 82% recorded once. The material sequenced was peripheral blood. Every receptor here comes from a woman between 50 and 59 years old with acute or convalescent COVID-19.

CDR3 bases: TGTGCCAGCAGCTTAGTACTAGGAACGAATGAGCAGTTCTTC. As protein: CASSLVLGTNEQFF. This chain connects TRBV11-2 to TRBJ2-1; weak D call: TRBD2 (5 bases). The CDR3 covers 14 residues. With 1 base removed from V and 7 bases from J, the gap between germline ends came to 11 bases. Germline CDR1 and CDR2: SGHAT and FQNNGV.

The V gene is TRBV24-1, the J gene TRBJ2-2; D unclear. The germline gives CDR1 KGHDR, CDR2 SFDVKD. The CDR3 extends over 13 amino acids. Trimming took off 5 bases at V and 5 bases at J, with 8 bases between the two ends. The CDR3 loop reads CATSVPVTGELFF. In DNA, the CDR3 is TGTGCCACCAGTGTTCCAGTTACCGGGGAGCTGTTTTTT.

The chain carries TRBV29-1 and TRBJ2-1; D uncertain. The length of the CDR3 is 16 residues. Trimming took off 0 bases at V and 0 bases at J, with 12 bases between the two ends. Looked up from germline, CDR1 is SQVTM and CDR2 is ANQGSEA. The CDR3 coding sequence is TGCAGCGTTGAAGACCCCGCATTGAGCTCCTACAATGAGCAGTTCTTC. Residues: CSVEDPALSSYNEQFF.

The rearrangement links TRBV4-1 to TRBJ2-1; tentative D call: TRBD2 (6 bases). This CDR3 region has 16 residues. Germline CDR1 and CDR2: MGHRA and YSYEKL. V lost 2 bases, J lost 5 bases, and 16 bases lay in between. The CDR3 loop reads CASSQLGGATDNEQFF. Written as DNA, the CDR3 is TGCGCCAGCAGCCAACTCGGCGGGGCGACAGACAATGAGCAGTTCTTC.

The V gene is TRBV5-4, the J gene TRBJ2-7, with 8 bases that match TRBD1. The CDR3 has 16 amino acids. V shed 3 bases, J shed 6 bases, and the junction held 14 bases outside the gene matches. Germline V gene sequence: CDR1 SGHNT, CDR2 YYREEE (reference sequence). CDR3 loop: CASSSPSSGQDSEQYF. In nucleotides, the CDR3 is TGTGCCAGCAGCTCCCCGTCTTCGGGACAGGACTCCGAGCAGTACTTC.

V usage is TRBV18 and J usage is TRBJ2-6; D uncertain. Germline lookup yields CDR1 KGHSH and CDR2 LQKENI. Trimming removed 3 bases from V and 3 bases from J, with 9 bases in between. The CDR3 runs 15 residues. CDR3 DNA sequence: TGTGCCAGCTCACCGCAAACGGGTGGGGCCAACGTCCTGACTTTC. Its translation: CASSPQTGGANVLTF.

CDR3 sequence: CASSPTLGGGELFF. CDR3 bases: TGCGCCAGCAGCCCGACCTTAGGGGGCGGGGAGCTGTTTTTT. The V call is TRBV5-1, the J call TRBJ2-2, with TRBD1 as a possible D gene (6 bases). Between the trimmed V and J ends, which lost 4 bases and 7 bases, there was a span of 14 bases. This CDR3 contains 14 residues. Germline V gene sequence: CDR1 SGHRS, CDR2 YFSETQ.

This rearrangement joins TRBV29-1 to TRBJ1-1, with a tentative D call TRBD1 (6 bases). The CDR3 spans 13 residues. V shed 5 bases and J shed 1 base, with 11 bases lying between them. Germline lookup yields CDR1 SQVTM and CDR2 ANQGSEA. The CDR3 loop is CSVPGQTNTEAFF. CDR3 DNA sequence: TGCAGCGTTCCCGGACAGACGAACACTGAAGCTTTCTTT.

The sample holds a few counts of this clone. V and J are TRBV5-1 and TRBJ2-3; weak D call: TRBD2 (5 bases). This CDR3 is 13 amino acids long. Germline CDR1 SGHRS, CDR2 YFSETQ. The V gene lost 4 bases and the J gene lost 6 bases, with 12 bases spanning the gap. The CDR3 nucleotides read TGCGCCAGCAGCCCTAAGCCGGGGGATACGCAGTATTTT. Its protein product is CASSPKPGDTQYF.

The V and J genes are TRBV7-2 and TRBJ2-3; 8 bases align to TRBD2. Germline V CDR1 and CDR2: SGHTA, FQGNSA. The V and J ends lost 6 bases and 6 bases, in that order; junction bases with no gene match: 17. This CDR3 contains 17 residues. The CDR3 loop reads CASSPEASGQKGDTQYF. As DNA, the CDR3 is TGTGCCAGCAGTCCCGAGGCTAGCGGGCAGAAGGGGGATACGCAGTATTTT.

This rearrangement joins TRBV10-3 to TRBJ1-1, with 7 bases that match TRBD1. After removal of 10 bases from V and 0 bases from J, the junction contained 8 bases not matched to a gene. The CDR3 is 14 amino acids. Germline V CDR1 and CDR2: ENHRY, SYGVKD. CDR3 coding DNA: TGTGCCAGCGGACAGGACTCCATGAACACTGAAGCTTTCTTT. It specifies CASGQDSMNTEAFF.

The rearrangement links TRBV18 to TRBJ1-3; the D is unclear. V was pared by 1 base and J by 0 bases, with 10 bases between. Germline-derived CDR1 and CDR2 are KGHSH and LQKENI. CDR3 size: 16 residues. CDR3 sequence: CASSPRPEPSGNTIYF. The CDR3 nucleotides read TGTGCCAGCTCACCACGGCCTGAACCCTCTGGAAACACCATATATTTT.

The chain links TRBV19 to TRBJ1-3; unclear D gene. Germline V gene sequence: CDR1 LNHDA, CDR2 SQIVND (reference sequence). V lost 8 bases, J lost 3 bases, and 8 bases lay in between. The CDR3 loop spans 12 amino acids. CDR3 sequence reads: CASETNGNTIYF. CDR3 nucleotides: TGTGCCAGTGAGACAAATGGAAACACCATATATTTT.

The genes are TRBV19 and TRBJ2-1, with 10 bases fitting TRBD2. Unmatched junction bases numbered 6, after V lost 7 bases and J lost 0 bases. The CDR3 is 16 amino acids. Germline loops: CDR1 LNHDA, CDR2 SQIVND (reference sequence). CDR3 residues: CASTVTSGASYNEQFF. The CDR3 region has the DNA TGTGCCAGTACCGTAACTAGCGGGGCCTCCTACAATGAGCAGTTCTTC.

The count of this clone is one. The rearrangement joins TRBV20-1 to TRBJ1-4; a weak D match, TRBD1 (5 bases). The CDR3 length is 14 residues. V dropped 3 bases and J dropped 6 bases, with 14 bases sitting between them. CDR1 is DFQATT and CDR2 is SNEGSKA in the germline V gene (reference sequence). CDR3 amino acids: CSASWPGQYEKLFF. The CDR3 bases are TGCAGTGCTAGTTGGCCAGGGCAATATGAAAAACTGTTTTTT.

The chain has TRBV7-3 and TRBJ2-1, with TRBD2 matching over 9 bases. Germline V gives CDR1 SGHTA, CDR2 FQGTGA. Trimming removed 5 bases from V and 7 bases from J; junction bases left unmatched: 6. The CDR3 length is 14 residues. In nucleotides, the CDR3 is TGTGCCAGCAGCACGGGACTAGCTAAGAATGAGCAGTTCTTC. It yields the protein CASSTGLAKNEQFF.

The chain links TRBV4-1 to TRBJ1-4; 10 bases agree with TRBD1. V lost 1 base to trimming and J lost 7 bases; unmatched junction nucleotides: 0. CDR3 length equals 14 residues. Per germline, CDR1 MGHRA and CDR2 YSYEKL. This CDR3 is CASSQGDRGEKLFF. CDR3 nucleotide sequence: TGCGCCAGCAGCCAAGGGGACAGGGGTGAAAAACTGTTTTTT.

The genes are TRBV5-1 and TRBJ2-7, with TRBD1 identical over 12 bases. V shed 4 bases, J shed 7 bases, and the junction held 9 bases outside the gene matches. CDR1 and CDR2 from the germline V gene are SGHRS and YFSETQ. The CDR3 runs 15 residues. This chain's CDR3 is CASSPGTGGSREQYV. In DNA form, the CDR3 reads TGCGCCAGCAGCCCCGGGACAGGGGGCTCGAGAGAGCAGTACGTC.

The CDR3 nucleotides are TGTGCCAGCAGCTTAGCTCCTAGCGGGAGTGTCCCTGGGGATACGCAGTATTTT. It encodes CASSLAPSGSVPGDTQYF. This chain connects TRBV7-2 to TRBJ2-3; 10 nucleotides match TRBD2. After removal of 0 bases from V and 6 bases from J, the junction contained 12 bases not matched to a gene. CDR1 SGHTA and CDR2 FQGNSA come from the germline V gene. The CDR3 consists of 18 residues.

V usage is TRBV4-2 and J usage is TRBJ1-2, with a possible D match to TRBD1 (5 bases). V was trimmed by 4 bases and J by 3 bases, leaving 12 bases between them. The CDR3 has 14 residues. Germline values: CDR1 LGHNA, CDR2 YNFKEQ. This CDR3 is CASSRDFGDYGYTF. CDR3 DNA sequence: TGTGCCAGCAGCCGGGACTTCGGGGACTATGGCTACACCTTC.

This clone was detected only a few times. V usage is TRBV10-3 and J usage is TRBJ1-2; D may be TRBD1 (6 bases). CDR1 and CDR2 (germline): ENHRY, SYGVKD. With 2 bases removed from V and 2 bases from J, the gap between germline ends came to 12 bases. This CDR3 has 15 amino acids. CDR3 nucleotide sequence: TGTGCCATCAGTGAGGCCCCTGGACAGAACTATGGCTACACCTTC. Residues: CAISEAPGQNYGYTF.

This chain uses TRBV7-2 with TRBJ1-1, with unresolved D. The CDR3 is made up of 14 amino acids. Trimming shortened V by 3 bases and J by 3 bases, and 11 bases separated the two germline ends. CDR1 and CDR2 (germline): SGHTA, FQGNSA. CDR3 sequence reads: CASSFSWRDTEAFF. The DNA of the CDR3 is TGTGCCAGCAGCTTCTCGTGGAGGGACACTGAAGCTTTCTTT.